This T cell receptor (beta chain) was retrieved from a study of shared clonotypes between healthy human individuals. About the research overall: Each donor's CD4 naive and CD4 memory cells filled three plates apiece, CD8 naive two, and CD8 memory one. Overall study results and limits: Shared clonotypes: about 4.6% naive CD4, roughly 3.8% naive CD8, about 2.5% memory CD4, under 0.45% memory CD8. Sampling used blood alone; tissue repertoires probably differ. Clonotype sharing among donors likely depends on sequencing depth.

Regarding this clone: Its antigen is not known. One end of the junction fails to match germline, which may point to a read error.

Sequencing was performed with immunoSEQ multiplex PCR; in TCRdb, only in-frame clones are kept and a portion is missing. Counted here are over a million clones, around 75% occurring once; the ten biggest clones make up around 1.4%. The CDR3 runs 15 residues. Germline-derived CDR1 and CDR2 are SGHRS and YFSETQ. This clonotype was sampled from a man aged 18-30 years in good health. Sequencing was done on a sample of memory CD4+ T cells sorted from blood. Indicated subset: CD45RA-negative fraction. This chain links TRBV5-1 with TRBJ1-4, with 7 positions matching TRBD1. The CDR3 here is CASSQTGTAKEKLFF. CDR3 in DNA: TGCGCCAGCAGCCAGACCGGGACAGCTAAAGAAAAACTGTTTTTT. Drawing the rest from reference TRBV5-1 and TRBJ1-4, the complete variable domain is KAGVTQTPRYLIKTRGQQVTLSCSPISGHRSVSWYQQTPGQGLQFLFEYFSETQRNKGNFPGRFSGRQFSNSRSEMNVSTLELGDSALYLCASSQTGTAKEKLFFGSGTQLSVL.